This T cell receptor beta chain came from a study of blood T cell repertoires in COVID-19. Across the study: The origin of the acute and convalescent COVID-19 samples was the United States, Italy and Spain. PBMCs, B-cell-depleted T cells, or T cells provided the cDNA or gDNA that made up the material.

Per the study methods: Amplification from reference gene primers served as the basis for estimated nucleated cell counts. The repertoire was sequenced with immunoSEQ multiplex PCR; TCRdb's copy has only in-frame clones and lacks some. V and J calls plus clone size are reproduced from that table; the DNA served to infer D and trimming. The repertoire holds under 300,000 clones, roughly 88% seen once, with approximately 2% in the top ten. The receptor's source is a man in his thirties or forties who had recovered from COVID-19. The source material was peripheral blood.

The CDR3 region is CASSITRYYGYTF. CDR3 coding DNA: TGTGCCAGTAGTATTACACGATACTATGGCTACACCTTC. The rearrangement uses TRBV19 and TRBJ1-2; D gene uncertain. The V end was cut by 3 bases, the J end by 3 bases, with 8 bases between. The CDR3 has 13 residues. Per germline, CDR1 LNHDA and CDR2 SQIVND (reference sequence).